Given below is one T cell receptor (beta chain) in context. This entry comes from a study of blood T cell repertoires in COVID-19. The wider study: Samples came from the United States, Italy and Spain, spanning acute and convalescent COVID-19. T cells, B-cell-depleted T cells, or PBMCs supplied cDNA or gDNA.

Followed longitudinally, the Seattle patients had been enrolled during active infection. Authors' methods: Nucleated cell counts were estimated from reference gene primer amplification. Sequenced by immunoSEQ multiplex PCR; TCRdb stores in-frame clones only, minus some. V, J and clone size reflect that table, while D and trimming were determined from the DNA. The sample records under 200,000 clones, around 87% being singletons. V gave up 5 bases and J gave up 1 base; unmatched junction bases: 12. This CDR3 contains 19 residues. Germline V gives CDR1 SGHTA, CDR2 FQGNSA. The TCR was taken from a woman of 80 years or more with COVID-19, enrolled during active disease. The J gene is TRBJ2-1, the V gene TRBV7-2, with 12 nucleotides matching TRBD2. Material for sequencing was peripheral blood. The CDR3 nucleotides are TGTGCCAGCAGCGGCAGGACCAGACTAGCGGGGGATTCCTACAATGAGCAGTTCTTC. The encoded protein is CASSGRTRLAGDSYNEQFF.